One and the same sample provided the 16 T cell receptor beta chains below, sequenced in a study of cytomegalovirus exposure and HLA in healthy donors. The PCR was carried out with 60 Vbeta primers and 13 Jbeta primers. Generated by immunoSEQ multiplex PCR, the TCRdb table keeps only in-frame clones and is missing some. This table has about 160,000 clones, approximately 80% appearing once. Material for sequencing was PBMCs. Source of these receptors: a woman aged 25 to 45 in good health and CMV-seropositive.

The genes are TRBV18 and TRBJ1-2; no firm D call. V shed 2 bases and J shed 3 bases, with 10 bases lying between them. Germline V gene sequence: CDR1 KGHSH, CDR2 LQKENI. This CDR3 has 14 amino acids. The CDR3, as DNA: TGTGCCAGCTCACCATGGAACGGAGACTATGGCTACACCTTC. Translation: CASSPWNGDYGYTF.

J is TRBJ2-7 and V is TRBV7-9; 9 positions match TRBD1. In germline, CDR1 is SEHNR, CDR2 FQNEAQ (reference sequence). CDR3 length: 19 amino acids. The V segment lost 7 bases and the J segment 0 bases; nucleotides outside the gene matches: 19. This CDR3 reads CASTPWGGQGAKNSYEQYF. CDR3 coding DNA: TGTGCCAGCACCCCTTGGGGGGGACAGGGCGCGAAGAACTCCTACGAGCAGTACTTC.

V gene TRBV28 combines with J gene TRBJ2-3, with 7 bases that match TRBD2. The germline V gene encodes CDR1 MDHEN and CDR2 SYDVKM. The CDR3 loop spans 15 amino acids. The trim removed 3 bases at V and 4 bases at J, leaving 7 bases unmatched. CDR3 amino acids: CASSLSWTRADTQYF. The CDR3 nucleotides read TGTGCCAGCAGTTTGAGCTGGACTAGGGCAGATACGCAGTATTTT.

V gene TRBV10-3 combines with J gene TRBJ2-5, with 8 positions matching TRBD2. The CDR3 sequence is 19 residues long. CDR1 and CDR2 from the germline V gene are ENHRY and SYGVKD. V lost 2 bases and J lost 5; bases outside the gene matches: 19. CDR3 sequence reads: CAISELGRDGSLGLETQYF. CDR3 coding DNA: TGTGCCATCAGTGAGCTCGGGAGGGACGGAAGCTTGGGGTTGGAGACCCAGTACTTC.

The chain carries TRBV19 and TRBJ2-5; TRBD2 might be the D (6 bases). The DNA matches TRBJ2-7 better at its end, which makes the J call doubtful. From germline, CDR1 is LNHDA and CDR2 SQIVND (reference sequence). This CDR3 contains 14 residues. CDR3 residues: CASSIGGYSYEQYF. The CDR3 DNA reads as TGTGCCAGTAGTATCGGGGGATACTCCTACGAGCAGTACTTC.

This clone was detected once. The V and J genes are TRBV11-2 and TRBJ1-6; possible D gene TRBD1, 5 bases. Germline CDR1 and CDR2: SGHAT and FQNNGV. Trimming took off 4 bases at V and 1 base at J, with 17 bases between the two ends. The CDR3 totals 18 residues. CDR3 nucleotides: TGTGCCAGCAGCTCACAGGAGACAGTGGGATCCTATAATTCACCCCTCCACTTT. Residues: CASSSQETVGSYNSPLHF.

This clone was seen once. The chain recombines TRBV28 with TRBJ1-4, with 7 bases identical to TRBD1. Germline V gene lookup returns CDR1 MDHEN and CDR2 SYDVKM. The CDR3 extends over 15 amino acids. With 5 bases clipped from V and 7 bases from J, the junction kept 10 bases outside the gene matches. As DNA, the CDR3 is TGTGCCAGCAGTCTCCTATCCCGACAGGGTGAAAAACTGTTTTTT. Protein: CASSLLSRQGEKLFF.

The genes are TRBV5-1 and TRBJ1-5; no clear D gene. The V end was cut by 2 bases, the J end by 2 bases, with 8 bases between. Germline CDR1 and CDR2: SGHRS and YFSETQ. The CDR3 extends over 14 amino acids. DNA of the CDR3: TGCGCCAGCAGCTTATCTACGGGCAATCAGCCCCAGCATTTT. Its protein is CASSLSTGNQPQHF. Supplemented by reference TRBV5-1 and TRBJ1-5, the full variable domain reads KAGVTQTPRYLIKTRGQQVTLSCSPISGHRSVSWYQQTPGQGLQFLFEYFSETQRNKGNFPGRFSGRQFSNSRSEMNVSTLELGDSALYLCASSLSTGNQPQHFGDGTRLSIL.

The V gene is TRBV28, the J gene TRBJ2-7, with TRBD2 identical over 7 bases. Losses at the gene ends were 7 bases for V and 1 base for J; bases not matched to a gene: 7. CDR3 size: 14 residues. The germline CDR1 and CDR2 sequences are MDHEN and SYDVKM. The CDR3 reads CASNLGGESYEQYF. Here the CDR3 DNA reads TGTGCCAGCAACCTTGGGGGGGAGTCCTACGAGCAGTACTTC.

CDR3 in amino acids: CASSPLGGAQPQHF. CDR3 sequence (DNA): TGTGCCAGCTCACCCCTGGGAGGGGCTCAGCCCCAGCATTTT. This sequence joins TRBV18 and TRBJ1-5; a possible D gene is TRBD1 (5 bases). CDR3 size: 14 residues. Trimming took off 3 bases at V and 6 bases at J, with 12 bases between the two ends. The germline V gene encodes CDR1 KGHSH and CDR2 LQKENI.

The V and J genes are TRBV30 and TRBJ1-2; TRBD1 matches 7 bases. The J segment lost 8 bases and the V segment lost 7 bases, leaving 10 bases of the junction unmatched. This CDR3 is 12 amino acids long. The germline gives CDR1 GTSNPN, CDR2 SVGIG (reference sequence). For the CDR3, the DNA is TGTGCCTTTCATCGACAGGGAGGCGGCTACACCTTC. Encoded protein: CAFHRQGGGYTF.

This clone has just a few counts. The V call is TRBV27, the J call TRBJ2-3, with D maybe TRBD1 (6 bases). This CDR3 contains 12 residues. The V gene's germline CDR1 is MNHEY and CDR2 SMNVEV (reference sequence). The germline V and J ends were trimmed by 5 bases and 9 bases, with 12 bases remaining between them. For the CDR3, the DNA is TGTGCCAGCAGTCCCCAAAGGGGGACGCAGTATTTT. Amino acid sequence: CASSPQRGTQYF.

The chain recombines TRBV27 with TRBJ2-7, with TRBD1 identical over 9 bases. Germline CDR1 is MNHEY and CDR2 is SMNVEV (reference sequence). V lost 6 bases and J lost 1; bases outside the gene matches: 7. The CDR3 covers 15 residues. CDR3 region: CASRNPGQGSYEQYF. The DNA of the CDR3 is TGTGCCAGCAGGAATCCGGGACAGGGTTCCTACGAGCAGTACTTC.

This sequence joins TRBV5-1 and TRBJ2-3; D remains unclear. V lost 5 bases and J 6 bases, leaving 13 bases between the germline ends. CDR3 length: 13 residues. From germline, CDR1 is SGHRS and CDR2 YFSETQ. DNA of the CDR3: TGCGCCAGCAGGCGGAGTATGGCGGATACGCAGTATTTT. Translation: CASRRSMADTQYF.

The chain combines TRBV10-3 with TRBJ2-6; D is possibly TRBD1 (6 bases). V gave up 6 bases and J gave up 0 bases, with 18 bases separating them. CDR1 and CDR2 (germline): ENHRY, SYGVKD. CDR3 size: 18 residues. This CDR3 is CAISSAGSGASGANVLTF. The CDR3 nucleotides are TGTGCCATCAGCTCCGCTGGGTCAGGGGCCTCTGGGGCCAACGTCCTGACTTTC.

V is TRBV10-3 and J is TRBJ2-1; 7 bases line up with TRBD1. Germline V lookup: CDR1 ENHRY, CDR2 SYGVKD. The CDR3 loop spans 14 amino acids. The V gene end was trimmed by 2 bases and the J gene end by 4 bases; junction bases not matched to a gene: 2. CDR3 protein: CAISEGQEYNEQFF. DNA for the CDR3: TGTGCCATCAGTGAGGGACAGGAGTACAATGAGCAGTTCTTC.